The T cell receptor (beta chain) under discussion was sequenced for a study of T-cell memory formation after mild COVID-19. The overall study: Clusters were largely donor specific.

V trimming: 4 bases; J trimming: 3 bases; junction bases outside the gene matches: 16. The CDR3 covers 17 residues. Germline lookup yields CDR1 SGHRS and CDR2 YFSETQ. Each CDR3 protein is one row after TCRdb ran MiXCR on the 5' RACE reads. The table shows fewer than 250,000 distinct CDR3 sequences, with 25% to 35% occurring only once. The chain combines TRBV5-1 with TRBJ2-7; TRBD2 matches 7 bases. What was sequenced was PBMCs or a T cell subset sorted from them (not recorded which). The clonotype comes from an adult woman who had mild COVID-19 (a few samples of this study predate the infection). Cell type and time point are not known. CDR3 nucleotides: TGCGCCAGCAGCCTCGGGACGTGGGAGGGCCGGGGCTACGAGCAGTACTTC. This translates into CASSLGTWEGRGYEQYF.